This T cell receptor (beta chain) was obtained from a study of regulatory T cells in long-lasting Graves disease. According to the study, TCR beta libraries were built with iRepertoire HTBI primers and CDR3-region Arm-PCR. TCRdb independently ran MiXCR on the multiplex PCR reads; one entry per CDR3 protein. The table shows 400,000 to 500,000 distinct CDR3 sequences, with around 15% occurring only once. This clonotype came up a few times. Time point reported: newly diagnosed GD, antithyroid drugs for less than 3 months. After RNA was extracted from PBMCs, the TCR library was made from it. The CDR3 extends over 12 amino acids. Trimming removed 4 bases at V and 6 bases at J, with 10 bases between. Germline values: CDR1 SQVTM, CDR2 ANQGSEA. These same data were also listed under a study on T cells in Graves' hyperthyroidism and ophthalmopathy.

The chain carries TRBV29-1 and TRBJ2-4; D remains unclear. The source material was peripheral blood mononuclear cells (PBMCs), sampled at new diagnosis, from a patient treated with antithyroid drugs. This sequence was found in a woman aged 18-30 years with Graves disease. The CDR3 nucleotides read TGCAGCGTTGTCGAGCAAGGAAACATTCAGTACTTC. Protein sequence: CSVVEQGNIQYF.